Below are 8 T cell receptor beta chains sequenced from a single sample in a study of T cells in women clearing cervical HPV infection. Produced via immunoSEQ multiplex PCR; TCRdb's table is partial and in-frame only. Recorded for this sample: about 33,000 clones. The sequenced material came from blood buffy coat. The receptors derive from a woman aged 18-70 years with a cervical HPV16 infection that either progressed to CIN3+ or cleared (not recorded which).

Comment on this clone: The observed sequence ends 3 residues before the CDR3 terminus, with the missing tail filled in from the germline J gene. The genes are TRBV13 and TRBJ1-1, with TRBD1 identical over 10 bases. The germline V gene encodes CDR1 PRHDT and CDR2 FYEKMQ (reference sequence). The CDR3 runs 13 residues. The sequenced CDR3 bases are TGTGCCAGCAGCTTAGTGGGACAGGGGGAA. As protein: CASSLVGQGE. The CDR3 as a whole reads CASSLVGQGEAFF.

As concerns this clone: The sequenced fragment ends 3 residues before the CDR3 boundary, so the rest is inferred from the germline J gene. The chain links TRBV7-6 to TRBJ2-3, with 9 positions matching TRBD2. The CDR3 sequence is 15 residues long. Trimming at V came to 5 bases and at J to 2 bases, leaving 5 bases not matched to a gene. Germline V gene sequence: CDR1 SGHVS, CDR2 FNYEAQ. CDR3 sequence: CASSASGAPTDTQYF. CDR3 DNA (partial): TGTGCCAGCAGCGCTAGCGGGGCCCCCACAGATACG.

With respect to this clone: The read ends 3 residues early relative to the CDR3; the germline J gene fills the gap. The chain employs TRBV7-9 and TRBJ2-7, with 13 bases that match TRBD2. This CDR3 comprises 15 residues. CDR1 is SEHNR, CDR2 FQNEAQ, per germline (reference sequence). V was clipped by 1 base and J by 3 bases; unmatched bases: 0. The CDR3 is CASSLGLAGGYEQYF. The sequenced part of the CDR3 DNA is TGTGCCAGCAGCTTAGGACTAGCGGGGGGCTACGAG.

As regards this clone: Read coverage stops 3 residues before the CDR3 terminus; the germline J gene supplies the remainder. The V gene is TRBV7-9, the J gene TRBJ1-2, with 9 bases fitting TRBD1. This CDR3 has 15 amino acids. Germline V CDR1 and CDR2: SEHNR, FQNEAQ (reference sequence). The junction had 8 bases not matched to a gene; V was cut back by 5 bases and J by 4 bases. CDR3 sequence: CASSTTGGGPYGYTF. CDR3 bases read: TGTGCCAGCAGCACGACAGGGGGGGGACCCTATGGC.

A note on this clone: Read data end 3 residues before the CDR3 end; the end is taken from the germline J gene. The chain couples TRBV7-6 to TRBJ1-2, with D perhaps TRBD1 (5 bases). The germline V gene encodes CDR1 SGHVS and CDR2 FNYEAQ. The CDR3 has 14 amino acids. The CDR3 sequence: CASSLDSGDYDYTF. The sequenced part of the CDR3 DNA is TGTGCCAGCAGCTTAGATTCGGGGGACTACGAC.

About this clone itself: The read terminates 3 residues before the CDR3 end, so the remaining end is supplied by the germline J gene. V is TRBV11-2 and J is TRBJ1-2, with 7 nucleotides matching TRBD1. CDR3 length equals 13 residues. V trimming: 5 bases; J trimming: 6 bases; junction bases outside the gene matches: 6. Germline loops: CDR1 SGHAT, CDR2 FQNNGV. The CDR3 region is CASSAGQFNGYTF. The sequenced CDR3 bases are TGTGCCAGCAGCGCGGGACAGTTCAATGGC.

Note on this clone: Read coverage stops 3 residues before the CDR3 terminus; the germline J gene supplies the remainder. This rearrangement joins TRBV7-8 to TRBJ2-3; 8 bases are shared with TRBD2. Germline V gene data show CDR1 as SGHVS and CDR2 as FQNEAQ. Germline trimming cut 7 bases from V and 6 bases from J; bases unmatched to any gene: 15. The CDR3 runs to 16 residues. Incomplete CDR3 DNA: TGTGCCAGCACCCCCGCCCCCGGGACTAGTCCGGATACG. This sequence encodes CASTPAPGTSPDT. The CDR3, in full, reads CASTPAPGTSPDTQYF.

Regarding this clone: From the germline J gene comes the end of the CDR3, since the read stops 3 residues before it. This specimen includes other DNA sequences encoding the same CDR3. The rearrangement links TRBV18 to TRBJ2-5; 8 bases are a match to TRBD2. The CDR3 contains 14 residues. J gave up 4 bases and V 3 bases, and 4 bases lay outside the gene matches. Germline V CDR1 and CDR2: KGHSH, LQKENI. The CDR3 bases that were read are TGTGCCAGCTCACCCGCCGGGGGGGTAGAGACC. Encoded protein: CASSPAGGVET. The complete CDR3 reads CASSPAGGVETQYF.